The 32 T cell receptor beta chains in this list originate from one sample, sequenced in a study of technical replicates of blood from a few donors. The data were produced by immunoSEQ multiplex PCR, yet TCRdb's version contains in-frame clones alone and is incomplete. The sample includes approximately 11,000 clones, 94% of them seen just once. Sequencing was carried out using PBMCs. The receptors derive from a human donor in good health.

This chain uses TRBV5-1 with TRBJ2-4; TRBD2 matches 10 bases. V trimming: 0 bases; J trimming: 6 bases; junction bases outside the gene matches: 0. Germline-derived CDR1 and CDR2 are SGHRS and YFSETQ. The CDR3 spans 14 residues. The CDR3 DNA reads TGCGCCAGCAGCTTGGGACTAGCGGGAAACATTCAGTACTTC. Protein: CASSLGLAGNIQYF.

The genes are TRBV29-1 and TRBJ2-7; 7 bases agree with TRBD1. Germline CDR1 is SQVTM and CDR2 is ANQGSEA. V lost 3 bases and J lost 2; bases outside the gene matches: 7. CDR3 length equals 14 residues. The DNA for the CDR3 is TGCAGCGTTGAGGCGACAGGGAGTCCCTACGAGCAGTACTTC. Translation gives CSVEATGSPYEQYF.

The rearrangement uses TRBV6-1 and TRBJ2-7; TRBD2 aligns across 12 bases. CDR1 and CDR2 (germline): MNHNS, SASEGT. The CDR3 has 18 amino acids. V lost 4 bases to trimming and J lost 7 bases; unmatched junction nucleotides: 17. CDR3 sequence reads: CASSVSPPLAGGQREQYF. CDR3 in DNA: TGTGCCAGCAGTGTATCTCCTCCTCTAGCGGGAGGGCAGCGTGAGCAGTACTTC.

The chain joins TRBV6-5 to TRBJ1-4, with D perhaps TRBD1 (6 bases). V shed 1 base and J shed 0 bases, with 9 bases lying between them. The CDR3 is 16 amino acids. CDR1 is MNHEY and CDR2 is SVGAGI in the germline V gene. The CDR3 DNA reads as TGTGCCAGCAGTTACTTTTCAGGGGCAACTAATGAAAAACTGTTTTTT. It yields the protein CASSYFSGATNEKLFF.

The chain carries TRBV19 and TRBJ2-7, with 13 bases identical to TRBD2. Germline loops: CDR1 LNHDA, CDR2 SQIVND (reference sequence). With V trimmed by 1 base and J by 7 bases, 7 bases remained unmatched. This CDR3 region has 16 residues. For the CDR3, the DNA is TGTGCCAGTAGTATAGGACTAGCGGGAGGCCCAGTGGAGCAGTACTTC. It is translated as CASSIGLAGGPVEQYF.

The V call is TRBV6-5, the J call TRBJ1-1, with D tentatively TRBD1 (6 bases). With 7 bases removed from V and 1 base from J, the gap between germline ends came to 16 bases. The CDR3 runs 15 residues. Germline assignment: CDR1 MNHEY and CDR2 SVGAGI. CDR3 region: CASNVNRDPNTEAFF. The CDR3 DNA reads TGTGCCAGCAATGTAAACAGGGATCCGAACACTGAAGCTTTCTTT.

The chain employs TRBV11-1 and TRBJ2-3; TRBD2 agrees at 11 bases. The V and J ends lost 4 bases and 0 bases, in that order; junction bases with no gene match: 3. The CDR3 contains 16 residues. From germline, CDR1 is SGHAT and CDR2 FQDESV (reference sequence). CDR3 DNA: TGTGCCAGCAGCTGGGGGACTAGCGGAAGCACAGATACGCAGTATTTT. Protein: CASSWGTSGSTDTQYF.

CDR3 in DNA: TGCGCCAGCAGCCAAGACACCTTTGCGAGCGGAAATTTCTACGAGCAGTACTTC. Encoded protein: CASSQDTFASGNFYEQYF. The gene calls are TRBV4-1 and TRBJ2-7, with D tentatively TRBD2 (5 bases). In germline, CDR1 is MGHRA, CDR2 YSYEKL. V shed 0 bases and J shed 3 bases, with 21 bases lying between them. The CDR3 is 18 residues long.

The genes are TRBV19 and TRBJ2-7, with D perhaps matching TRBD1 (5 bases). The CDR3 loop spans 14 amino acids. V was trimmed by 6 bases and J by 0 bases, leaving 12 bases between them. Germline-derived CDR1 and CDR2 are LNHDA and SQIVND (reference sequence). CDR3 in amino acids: CASRRDSTSYEQYF. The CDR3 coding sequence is TGTGCCAGTAGACGTGACAGTACCTCCTACGAGCAGTACTTC.

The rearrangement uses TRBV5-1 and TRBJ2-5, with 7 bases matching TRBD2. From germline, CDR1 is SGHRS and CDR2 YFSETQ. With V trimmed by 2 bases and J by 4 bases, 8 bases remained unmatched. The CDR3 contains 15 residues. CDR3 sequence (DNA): TGCGCCAGCAGCTTCCCGGCGGGAGTGGGAGAGACCCAGTACTTC. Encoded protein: CASSFPAGVGETQYF.

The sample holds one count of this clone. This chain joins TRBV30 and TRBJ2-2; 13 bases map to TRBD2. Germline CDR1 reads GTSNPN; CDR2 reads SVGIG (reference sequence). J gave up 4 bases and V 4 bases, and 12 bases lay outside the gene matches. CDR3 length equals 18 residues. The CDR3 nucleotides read TGTGCCTGGAACGCCGGGACTAGCGGGATGGTCGGCACCGGGGAGCTGTTTTTT. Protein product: CAWNAGTSGMVGTGELFF. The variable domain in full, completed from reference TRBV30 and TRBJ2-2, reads SQTIHQWPATLVQPVGSPLSLECTVEGTSNPNLYWYRQAAGRGLQLLFYSVGIGQISSEVPQNLSASRPQDRQFILSSKKLLLSDSGFYLCAWNAGTSGMVGTGELFFGEGSRLTVL.

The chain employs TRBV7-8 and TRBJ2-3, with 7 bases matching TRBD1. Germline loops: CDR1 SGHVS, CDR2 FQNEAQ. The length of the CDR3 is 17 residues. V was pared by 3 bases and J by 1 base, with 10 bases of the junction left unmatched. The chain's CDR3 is CASSFTGTAGGTDTQYF. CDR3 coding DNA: TGTGCCAGCAGCTTTACCGGGACAGCCGGCGGCACAGATACGCAGTATTTT.

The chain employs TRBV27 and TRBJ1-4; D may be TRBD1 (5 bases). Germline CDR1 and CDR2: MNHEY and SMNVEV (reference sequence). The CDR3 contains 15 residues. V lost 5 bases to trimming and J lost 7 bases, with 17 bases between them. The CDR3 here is CASSPQGGVPEKLFF. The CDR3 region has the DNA TGTGCCAGCAGTCCTCAGGGCGGGGTACCTGAAAAACTGTTTTTT.

CDR3 bases: TGTGCCAGCAGCGGGGACTACACGAACACCGGGGAGCTGTTTTTT. This encodes CASSGDYTNTGELFF. The chain uses TRBV6-4 and TRBJ2-2, with 7 bases identical to TRBD2. V trimming: 6 bases; J trimming: 0 bases; junction bases outside the gene matches: 4. The length of the CDR3 is 15 residues. Germline values: CDR1 MRHNA, CDR2 SNTAGT.

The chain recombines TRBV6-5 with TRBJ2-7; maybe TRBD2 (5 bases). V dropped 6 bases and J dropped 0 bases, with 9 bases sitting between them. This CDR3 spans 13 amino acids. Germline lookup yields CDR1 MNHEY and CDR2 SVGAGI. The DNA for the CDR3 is TGTGCCAGCAGAACGGGGAGCTCCTACGAGCAGTACTTC. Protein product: CASRTGSSYEQYF.

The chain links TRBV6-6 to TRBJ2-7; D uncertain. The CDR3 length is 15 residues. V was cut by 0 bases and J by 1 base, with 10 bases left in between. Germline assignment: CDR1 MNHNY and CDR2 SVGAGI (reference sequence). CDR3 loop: CASSYSQETSYEQYF. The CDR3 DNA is TGTGCCAGCAGTTACTCTCAGGAAACTTCCTACGAGCAGTACTTC.

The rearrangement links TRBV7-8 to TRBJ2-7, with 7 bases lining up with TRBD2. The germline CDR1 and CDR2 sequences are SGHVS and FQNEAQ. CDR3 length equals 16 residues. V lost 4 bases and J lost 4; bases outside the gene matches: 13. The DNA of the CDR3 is TGTGCCAGCAGCTCCCGACTGAGCGGGAAGGCGTACGAGCAGTACTTC. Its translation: CASSSRLSGKAYEQYF.

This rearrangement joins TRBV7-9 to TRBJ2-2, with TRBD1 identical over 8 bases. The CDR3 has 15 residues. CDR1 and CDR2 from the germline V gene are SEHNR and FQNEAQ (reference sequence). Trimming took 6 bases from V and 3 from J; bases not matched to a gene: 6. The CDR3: CASRTGQADTGELFF. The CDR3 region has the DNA TGTGCCAGCAGAACGGGACAGGCGGACACCGGGGAGCTGTTTTTT.

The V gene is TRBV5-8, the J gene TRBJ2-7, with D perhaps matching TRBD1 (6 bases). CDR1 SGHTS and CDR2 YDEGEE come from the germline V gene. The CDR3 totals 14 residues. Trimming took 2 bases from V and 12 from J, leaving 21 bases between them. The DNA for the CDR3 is TGTGCCAGCAGCTTAAACCGCGGGTTCGGGACAACGTACTTC. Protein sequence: CASSLNRGFGTTYF.

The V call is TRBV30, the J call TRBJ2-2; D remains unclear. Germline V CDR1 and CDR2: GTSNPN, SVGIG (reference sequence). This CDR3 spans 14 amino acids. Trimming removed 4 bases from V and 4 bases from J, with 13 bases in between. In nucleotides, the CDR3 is TGTGCCTGGACCCCCGGTAGCTTCACCGGGGAGCTGTTTTTT. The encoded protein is CAWTPGSFTGELFF.

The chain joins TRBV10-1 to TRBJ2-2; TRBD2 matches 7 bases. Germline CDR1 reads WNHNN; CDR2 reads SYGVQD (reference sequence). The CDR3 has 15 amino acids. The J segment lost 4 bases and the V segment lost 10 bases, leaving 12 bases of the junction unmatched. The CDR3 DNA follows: TGCGCCAAGCAACCAGCGGGACGAACCACCGGGGAGCTGTTTTTT. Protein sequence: CAKQPAGRTTGELFF.

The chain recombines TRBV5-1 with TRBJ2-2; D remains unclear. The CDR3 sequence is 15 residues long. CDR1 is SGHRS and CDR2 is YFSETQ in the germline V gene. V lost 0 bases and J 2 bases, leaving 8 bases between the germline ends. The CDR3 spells CASSLAQINTGELFF. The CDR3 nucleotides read TGCGCCAGCAGCTTGGCGCAGATAAACACCGGGGAGCTGTTTTTT.

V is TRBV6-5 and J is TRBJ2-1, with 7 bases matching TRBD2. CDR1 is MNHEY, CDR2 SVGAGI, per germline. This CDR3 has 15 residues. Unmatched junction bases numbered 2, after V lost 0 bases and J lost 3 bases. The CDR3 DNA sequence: TGTGCCAGCAGTTACTCCCCGGGGGGCTACAATGAGCAGTTCTTC. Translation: CASSYSPGGYNEQFF.

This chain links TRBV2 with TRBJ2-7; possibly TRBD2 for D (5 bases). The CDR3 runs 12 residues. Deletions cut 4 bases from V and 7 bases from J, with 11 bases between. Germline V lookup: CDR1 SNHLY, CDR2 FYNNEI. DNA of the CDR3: TGTGCCAGCAGTGTCTCTAGCTCAGAGCAGTACTTC. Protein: CASSVSSSEQYF.

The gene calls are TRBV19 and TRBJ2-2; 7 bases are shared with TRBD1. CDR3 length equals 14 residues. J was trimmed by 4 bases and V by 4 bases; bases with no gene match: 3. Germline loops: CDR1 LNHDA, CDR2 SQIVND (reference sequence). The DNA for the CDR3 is TGTGCCAGTAGTAAGGCAGGGGGCACCGGGGAGCTGTTTTTT. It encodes CASSKAGGTGELFF. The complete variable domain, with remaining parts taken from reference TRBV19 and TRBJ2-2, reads DGGITQSPKYLFRKEGQNVTLSCEQNLNHDAMYWYRQDPGQGLRLIYYSQIVNDFQKGDIAEGYSVSREKKESFPLTVTSAQKNPTAFYLCASSKAGGTGELFFGEGSRLTVL.

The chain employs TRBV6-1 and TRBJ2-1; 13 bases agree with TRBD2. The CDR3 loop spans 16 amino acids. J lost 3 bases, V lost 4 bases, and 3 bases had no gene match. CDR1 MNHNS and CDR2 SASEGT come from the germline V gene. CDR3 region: CASSVTSGRLYNEQFF. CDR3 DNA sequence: TGTGCCAGCAGTGTGACTAGCGGGAGGCTCTACAATGAGCAGTTCTTC.

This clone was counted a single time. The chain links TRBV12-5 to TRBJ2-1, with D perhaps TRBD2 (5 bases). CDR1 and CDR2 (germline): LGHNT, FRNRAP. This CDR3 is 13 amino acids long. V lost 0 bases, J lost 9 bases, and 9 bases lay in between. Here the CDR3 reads CASGLVPGTEQFF. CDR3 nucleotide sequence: TGTGCTAGTGGTTTGGTACCGGGAACTGAGCAGTTCTTC.

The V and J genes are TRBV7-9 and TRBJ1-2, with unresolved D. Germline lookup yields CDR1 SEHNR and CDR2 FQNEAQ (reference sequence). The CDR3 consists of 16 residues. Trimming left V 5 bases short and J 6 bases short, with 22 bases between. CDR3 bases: TGTGCCAGCAGCAAGGGTAGTCGGAGGAAGGTCGATGGCTACACCTTC. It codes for CASSKGSRRKVDGYTF.

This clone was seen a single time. CDR3 loop: CASSEGQGQQPQHF. In nucleotides, the CDR3 is TGTGCCAGCAGTGAGGGACAGGGGCAACAGCCCCAGCATTTT. V usage is TRBV6-1 and J usage is TRBJ1-5; the match to TRBD1 covers 10 bases. Germline CDR1 reads MNHNS; CDR2 reads SASEGT. J was trimmed by 7 bases and V by 3 bases; bases with no gene match: 3. The CDR3 spans 14 residues.

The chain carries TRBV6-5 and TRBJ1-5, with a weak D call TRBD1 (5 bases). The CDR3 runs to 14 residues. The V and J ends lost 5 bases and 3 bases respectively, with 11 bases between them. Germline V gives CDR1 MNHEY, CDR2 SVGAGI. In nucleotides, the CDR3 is TGTGCCAGCAGTCAGACAGACTCCAATCAGCCCCAGCATTTT. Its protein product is CASSQTDSNQPQHF.

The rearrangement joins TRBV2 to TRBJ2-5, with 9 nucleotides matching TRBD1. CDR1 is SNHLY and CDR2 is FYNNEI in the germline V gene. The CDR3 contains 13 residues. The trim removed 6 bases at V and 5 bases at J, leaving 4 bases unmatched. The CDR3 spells CASRDRGQETQYF. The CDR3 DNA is TGTGCCAGCAGGGACAGGGGACAGGAGACCCAGTACTTC.

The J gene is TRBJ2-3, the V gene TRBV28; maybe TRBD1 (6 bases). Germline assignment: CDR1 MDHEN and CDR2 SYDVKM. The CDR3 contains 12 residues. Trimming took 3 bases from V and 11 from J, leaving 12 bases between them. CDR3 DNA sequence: TGTGCCAGCAGTTTTCAGGGGCGGGTGCAGTATTTT. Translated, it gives CASSFQGRVQYF.